This paragraph covers one T cell receptor beta chain sequence. The antigen is undetermined. The CDR3 runs to 12 residues. Germline values: CDR1 SGHTA, CDR2 FQGNSA. V shed 5 bases, J shed 4 bases, and the junction held 1 base outside the gene matches. This specimen comes from a study of T cell repertoires in ileal Crohn's disease. Study-level results: Every patient over 26.8% clonality showed endoscopic recurrence. High-frequency clones were more common in sorted CD8 than CD4 cells. Compared with non-smokers, active smokers at surgery showed more clonal expansions.

Clones were sequenced by immunoSEQ multiplex PCR, and TCRdb holds only the in-frame ones, with some missing. The repertoire holds roughly 15,000 clones, with over 45% as singletons. Sequenced input: ileal tissue. The gene calls are TRBV7-2 and TRBJ2-7, with 8 bases identical to TRBD1. This receptor was taken from an adult with Crohn's disease. CDR3 sequence (DNA): TGTGCCAGCAGCCGGACAGGGTACGAGCAGTACTTC. Protein sequence: CASSRTGYEQYF.